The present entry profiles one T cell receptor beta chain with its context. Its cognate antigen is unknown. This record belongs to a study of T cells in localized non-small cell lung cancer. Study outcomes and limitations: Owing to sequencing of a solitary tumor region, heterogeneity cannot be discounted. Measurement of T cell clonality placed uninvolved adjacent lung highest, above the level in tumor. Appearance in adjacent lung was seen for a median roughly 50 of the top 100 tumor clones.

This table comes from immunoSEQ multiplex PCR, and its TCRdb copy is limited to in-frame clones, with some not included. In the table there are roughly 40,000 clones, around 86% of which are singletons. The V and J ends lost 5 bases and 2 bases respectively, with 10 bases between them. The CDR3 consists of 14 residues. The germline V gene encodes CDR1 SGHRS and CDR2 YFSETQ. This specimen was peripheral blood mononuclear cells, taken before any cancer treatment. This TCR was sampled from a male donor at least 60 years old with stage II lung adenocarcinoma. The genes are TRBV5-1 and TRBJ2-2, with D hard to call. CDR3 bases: TGCGCCAGCAGAAGAGAACTCAACACCGGGGAGCTGTTTTTT. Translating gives CASRRELNTGELFF.